This is a list of T cell receptor beta chains from one sample in a study of T cell responses to AZD1222 COVID-19 vaccine. The method was immunoSEQ multiplex PCR; TCRdb's version includes in-frame clones alone and lacks a portion of them. The data show over 130,000 clones, and the top ten clones hold 2% to 2.5%. The sequencing input was peripheral blood. These receptors were taken from an adult in good health. The CDR3 runs from the conserved cysteine through the conserved F or W. Fields, in order: V gene, J gene, D gene, CDR3 length, CDR3 protein, CDR3 DNA. A D gene is named only where the DNA matches it firmly.

>TRBV10-3|TRBJ1-1|NA|13
CATAQGMNTEAFF
TGTGCCACCGCCCAGGGGATGAACACTGAAGCTTTCTTT
>TRBV9|TRBJ1-1|TRBD1|17
CASSAGTGRPGDTEAFF
TGTGCCAGCAGCGCTGGGACAGGGCGCCCAGGGGACACTGAAGCTTTCTTT
>TRBV5-1|TRBJ2-5|NA|14
CASRAGPHQETQYF
TGCGCCAGCAGGGCGGGACCCCACCAAGAGACCCAGTACTTC
>TRBV4-1|TRBJ2-5|TRBD1|14
CASSQLGQQETQYF
TGCGCCAGCAGCCAATTGGGACAGCAAGAGACCCAGTACTTC
>TRBV12-3/TRBV12-4|TRBJ1-2|NA|13
CASPRGSGYGYTF
TGTGCCAGCCCTCGGGGTTCTGGCTATGGCTACACCTTC
>TRBV28|TRBJ1-1|NA|13
CASAGTRNTEAFF
TGTGCCAGTGCCGGGACACGGAACACTGAAGCTTTCTTT
>TRBV7-3|TRBJ2-1|TRBD2|15
CASSSQRGGYNEQFF
TGTGCCAGCAGCTCCCAGCGGGGGGGTTACAATGAGCAGTTCTTC
>TRBV5-1|TRBJ2-1|TRBD2|16
CASSLGLAGGSVEQFF
TGCGCCAGCAGCTTAGGACTAGCGGGGGGTTCGGTTGAGCAGTTCTTC
>TRBV7-2|TRBJ2-2|TRBD2|15
CASSPLAGNTGELFF
TGTGCCAGCAGCCCCCTAGCGGGGAACACCGGGGAGCTGTTTTTT
>TRBV18|TRBJ1-6|NA|16
CASSEQRGRGSSPLHF
TGTGCCAGCTCAGAGCAAAGGGGAAGGGGTAGTTCACCCCTCCACTTT
>TRBV5-5|TRBJ1-1|NA|15
CASSPPGGQNTEAFF
TGTGCCAGCAGCCCTCCCGGTGGGCAGAACACTGAAGCTTTCTTT
>TRBV2|TRBJ1-1|NA|14
CASSRDTGRTEAFF
TGTGCCAGCAGTCGGGACACAGGGCGGACTGAAGCTTTCTTT
>TRBV7-3|TRBJ2-2|NA|14
CASSSRGGTGELFF
TGTGCCAGCAGCTCCCGAGGGGGCACCGGGGAGCTGTTTTTT
>TRBV30|TRBJ2-3|NA|12
CAWEYGPDTQYF
TGTGCCTGGGAGTACGGGCCAGATACGCAGTATTTT
>TRBV6-5|TRBJ1-4|NA|13
CASSYSGGEKLFF
TGTGCCAGCAGTTACTCGGGGGGGGAAAAACTGTTTTTT
>TRBV30|TRBJ2-1|TRBD1|19
CAWERDRAIAGDPYNEQFF
TGTGCCTGGGAGAGGGACAGGGCGATAGCGGGTGACCCATACAATGAGCAGTTCTTC
>TRBV6-1|TRBJ2-5|TRBD1|13
CASSDHPGTDFYF
TGTGCCAGCAGTGACCATCCGGGGACAGACTTTTACTTC
>TRBV2|TRBJ2-3|NA|17
CASYGLGSGFGTDTQYF
TGTGCCAGCTACGGACTGGGGAGTGGGTTTGGCACAGATACGCAGTATTTT
>TRBV4-1|TRBJ2-1|NA|13
CASSQVGANEQFF
TGCGCCAGCAGCCAAGTGGGGGCGAATGAGCAGTTCTTC
>TRBV21-1|TRBJ1-1|NA|14
CASTQDIANTEAFF
TGTGCCAGCACCCAAGACATAGCGAACACTGAAGCTTTCTTT
>TRBV5-1|TRBJ1-3|NA|15
CASRVGGTSGNTIYF
TGCGCCAGCAGGGTCGGGGGGACCTCTGGAAACACCATATATTTT
>TRBV19|TRBJ1-4|TRBD1|13
CASGGQNNEKLFF
TGTGCCAGTGGGGGACAGAATAATGAAAAACTGTTTTTT
>TRBV5-1|TRBJ1-6|NA|14
CASSLGLDNSPLHF
TGCGCCAGCAGCTTGGGGCTGGATAATTCACCCCTCCACTTT
>TRBV5-1|TRBJ2-7|NA|15
CASSLLWTEPYEQYF
TGCGCCAGCAGCCTCCTCTGGACAGAACCCTACGAGCAGTACTTC
>TRBV19|TRBJ1-1|NA|15
CASSIRTGTSTEAFF
TGTGCCAGTAGTATCCGGACCGGGACGAGCACTGAAGCTTTCTTT
>TRBV28|TRBJ1-1|TRBD1|16
CASSLFGQGKGGEAFF
TGTGCCAGCAGTTTATTCGGACAGGGAAAGGGAGGTGAAGCTTTCTTT
>TRBV5-1|TRBJ2-7|NA|14
CASSNRDTPYEQYF
TGCGCCAGCAGCAACCGGGACACCCCCTACGAGCAGTACTTC
>TRBV29-1|TRBJ1-5|NA|13
CSVEVVRNQPQHF
TGCAGCGTTGAGGTAGTCAGAAATCAGCCCCAGCATTTT
>TRBV12-3/TRBV12-4|TRBJ1-1|NA|12
CASSSGGFEAFF
TGTGCCAGCAGTTCTGGGGGATTCGAAGCTTTCTTT
>TRBV6-5|TRBJ1-2|NA|15
CASSYADRYSYGYTF
TGTGCCAGCAGTTACGCCGACAGGTACTCCTATGGCTACACCTTC
>TRBV5-1|TRBJ2-7|TRBD2|18
CASSLIAGLAGGTYEQYF
TGCGCCAGCAGCTTGATTGCGGGACTAGCGGGGGGAACCTACGAGCAGTACTTC
>TRBV25-1|TRBJ1-2|NA|16
CASSEVGGVGKGGYTF
TGTGCCAGCAGTGAAGTCGGGGGGGTTGGCAAAGGTGGCTACACCTTC
>TRBV4-1|TRBJ1-2|TRBD1|15
CASSQEESGQVGYTF
TGCGCCAGCAGCCAAGAGGAATCGGGACAGGTGGGCTACACCTTC
>TRBV6-2/TRBV6-3|TRBJ2-4|TRBD1|16
CASSRPRQGAKNIQYF
TGTGCCAGCAGTAGACCTAGACAGGGAGCCAAAAACATTCAGTACTTC
>TRBV7-9|TRBJ2-2|NA|16
CASSPNTGTNTGELFF
TGTGCCAGCAGCCCTAATACGGGAACGAACACCGGGGAGCTGTTTTTT
>TRBV7-6|TRBJ1-6|TRBD1|14
CASSSQGGNSPLHF
TGTGCCAGCAGCTCACAGGGGGGGAATTCACCCCTCCACTTT
>TRBV5-6|TRBJ1-6|NA|15
CASRPRGAGNSPLHF
TGTGCCAGCAGACCTCGGGGGGCAGGTAATTCACCCCTCCACTTT
>TRBV27|TRBJ1-2|NA|12
CASKQRAGGYTF
TGTGCCAGTAAACAGAGGGCTGGAGGCTACACCTTC
>TRBV14|TRBJ1-1|NA|14
CASSQDRRRGEAFF
TGTGCCAGCAGCCAAGATCGGCGGAGGGGTGAAGCTTTCTTT
>TRBV6-5|TRBJ1-6|NA|14
CASRSYREDSPLHF
TGTGCCAGCAGATCTTACAGGGAAGATTCACCCCTCCACTTT
>TRBV5-4|TRBJ2-3|NA|13
CASSLGSEGTQYF
TGTGCCAGCAGCTTGGGCTCGGAGGGGACGCAGTATTTT
>TRBV6-5|TRBJ2-7|NA|15
CASSSYLTDSYEQYF
TGTGCCAGCAGTTCATACCTGACTGACTCCTACGAGCAGTACTTC
>TRBV5-1|TRBJ2-3|TRBD2|16
CASSLEGTSISDTQYF
TGCGCCAGCAGCTTGGAAGGGACTAGTATTTCAGATACGCAGTATTTT
>TRBV11-2|TRBJ2-7|TRBD2|15
CASSLVGGSGYEQYF
TGTGCCAGCAGCTTAGTCGGGGGGTCTGGGTACGAGCAGTACTTC
>TRBV5-1|TRBJ1-5|TRBD1|15
CASRLTGGYNQPQHF
TGCGCCAGCAGACTAACAGGGGGTTACAATCAGCCCCAGCATTTT
>TRBV19|TRBJ1-5|TRBD1|16
CASSTRDRISNQPQHF
TGTGCCAGTAGTACCCGGGACAGAATTAGCAATCAGCCCCAGCATTTT
>TRBV14|TRBJ2-5|NA|16
CASSQGSGGAQETQYF
TGTGCCAGCAGCCAAGGTTCAGGCGGAGCCCAAGAGACCCAGTACTTC
>TRBV29-1|TRBJ1-3|NA|13
CSVGWGAGNTIYF
TGCAGCGTTGGATGGGGGGCTGGAAACACCATATATTTT